This TCR beta chain came from a study of early T cells in non-severe SARS-CoV-2 infection. As for the study in general: Bulk RNA taken from unsorted whole blood was sequenced, leaving chains unpaired. Overall study results and limits: Matching with VDJdb favored anti-spike CD8 responses (missing private and CD4 specificities).

Individual cDNA molecules were tagged with unique molecular identifiers, the study reported. TCRdb redid the calling of the 5' RACE reads with MiXCR, one entry per CDR3 protein. Altogether 100,000 to 120,000 distinct CDR3 sequences are present, around an eighth being singletons, with the ten largest covering around 3%. The V gene lost 7 bases and the J gene lost 8 bases, with 18 bases spanning the gap. CDR1 is SQVTM, CDR2 ANQGSEA, per germline. CDR3 size: 13 residues. Turning to this clonotype: Its matching antigen is unknown.

The TCR sequence derives from an adult who was a healthcare worker with PCR-confirmed SARS-CoV-2 infection or an uninfected control (not recorded which). Sequencing input: whole blood. The chain combines TRBV29-1 with TRBJ2-1; perhaps TRBD1 as D (6 bases). For the CDR3, the DNA is TGCAGCGCCTCCGACAGGCCGCGCGATGAGCAGTTCTTC. It translates to CSASDRPRDEQFF.